One and the same sample provided the 18 T cell receptor beta chains below, sequenced in a study of T cell repertoires in ileal Crohn's disease. Only in-frame clones appear in the TCRdb table, and some are missing; sequencing was by immunoSEQ multiplex PCR. The sample has about 4,200 clones, 76% seen once. The time point was: inflamed ileum from the surgical specimen. The sample consisted of ileal tissue. The receptors stem from an adult with Crohn's disease.

The rearrangement links TRBV5-6 to TRBJ2-7; D gene uncertain. V was trimmed by 7 bases and J by 1 base, leaving 15 bases between them. The V gene's germline CDR1 is SGHDT and CDR2 YYEEEE. CDR3 length equals 14 residues. The CDR3 sequence: CASAIDALSYEQYF. The DNA for the CDR3 is TGTGCCAGCGCCATCGACGCACTATCCTACGAGCAGTACTTC.

The rearrangement uses TRBV28 and TRBJ2-7; 8 bases are shared with TRBD1. CDR3 size: 14 residues. The V and J ends lost 7 bases and 1 base, in that order; junction bases with no gene match: 6. Looked up from germline, CDR1 is MDHEN and CDR2 is SYDVKM. The CDR3 nucleotides are TGTGCCAGCACAGCAGGGGGCGCTTCCTACGAGCAGTACTTC. As protein: CASTAGGASYEQYF.

The chain recombines TRBV7-2 with TRBJ1-3, with 8 nucleotides matching TRBD1. The CDR3 extends over 15 amino acids. Looked up from germline, CDR1 is SGHTA and CDR2 is FQGNSA. J lost 4 bases, V lost 2 bases, and 4 bases had no gene match. The DNA of the CDR3 is TGTGCCAGCAGCTTAAGGCAGGGGGCAGGAAACACCATATATTTT. Encoded protein: CASSLRQGAGNTIYF.

V usage is TRBV18 and J usage is TRBJ2-2; 8 nucleotides agree with TRBD2. The germline V gene has CDR1 KGHSH and CDR2 LQKENI. V trimming: 3 bases; J trimming: 1 base; junction bases outside the gene matches: 10. The CDR3 length is 18 residues. The DNA of the CDR3 is TGTGCCAGCTCACCCCCCGGGGGGGGGCGGGGGAACACCGGGGAGCTGTTTTTT. This sequence encodes CASSPPGGGRGNTGELFF.

The chain combines TRBV19 with TRBJ1-1, with D hard to call. Germline CDR1 and CDR2: LNHDA and SQIVND (reference sequence). CDR3 length equals 14 residues. Trimming pared 7 bases from V and 6 bases from J, leaving 18 bases between. The CDR3 bases are TGTGCCAGTAACCCAAGTCGGGTTGGGGCTGAAGCTTTCTTT. Amino acid sequence: CASNPSRVGAEAFF.

The rearrangement links TRBV14 to TRBJ1-4; possibly TRBD1 for D (5 bases). Trimming cost V 5 bases and J 10 bases, with 20 bases left between them. This CDR3 has 15 residues. Per germline, CDR1 SGHDN and CDR2 FVKESK. DNA for the CDR3: TGTGCCAGCAGCTTCTCTCGTGGGGGTCTGGGAAAACTGTTTTTT. Translation: CASSFSRGGLGKLFF.

The genes are TRBV27 and TRBJ1-2; possible D gene TRBD1, 5 bases. The CDR3 runs 16 residues. Germline assignment: CDR1 MNHEY and CDR2 SMNVEV (reference sequence). Trimming shortened V by 0 bases and J by 2 bases, and 13 bases separated the two germline ends. Here the CDR3 reads CASSLSIGWGNYGYTF. CDR3 DNA: TGTGCCAGCAGTTTATCGATTGGTTGGGGGAACTATGGCTACACCTTC.

The chain is built from TRBV4-1 and TRBJ1-1, with no clear D. The CDR3 has 15 residues. Trimming pared 0 bases from V and 0 bases from J, leaving 8 bases between. Germline V lookup: CDR1 MGHRA, CDR2 YSYEKL. DNA for the CDR3: TGCGCCAGCAGCCAAGAAGGGCCTATGAACACTGAAGCTTTCTTT. Translated: CASSQEGPMNTEAFF.

This clone was seen a handful of times. V gene TRBV5-6 combines with J gene TRBJ1-2, with 7 bases matching TRBD1. The V segment lost 1 base and the J segment 5 bases; nucleotides outside the gene matches: 8. Germline assignment: CDR1 SGHDT and CDR2 YYEEEE. CDR3 length equals 15 residues. The CDR3 nucleotides read TGTGCCAGCAGCTTGCGCCTCGTGACAGGGTATGGCTACACCTTC. As protein: CASSLRLVTGYGYTF.

The V gene is TRBV7-2, the J gene TRBJ2-3; a weak D match, TRBD1 (5 bases). The CDR3 has 16 residues. Germline CDR1 and CDR2: SGHTA and FQGNSA. Trimming removed 5 bases at V and 1 base at J, with 16 bases between. CDR3 sequence (DNA): TGTGCCAGCAGCCCGAGGACCCCCAGGGGCACAGATACGCAGTATTTT. Protein product: CASSPRTPRGTDTQYF.

This clone has just a few counts. The rearrangement links TRBV4-3 to TRBJ1-1; D not resolved. V was pared by 3 bases and J by 0 bases, with 8 bases between. The length of the CDR3 is 14 residues. CDR1 is LGHNA, CDR2 YSLEER, per germline. In DNA form, the CDR3 reads TGCGCCAGCAGCCACGGAGGGATGAACACTGAAGCTTTCTTT. Protein sequence: CASSHGGMNTEAFF.

The gene calls are TRBV10-1 and TRBJ2-2; 8 bases align to TRBD2. CDR1 and CDR2 from the germline V gene are WNHNN and SYGVQD (reference sequence). There are 15 residues in the CDR3. V dropped 4 bases and J dropped 7; count of bases not matched to a gene: 8. The CDR3 protein is CASSVKRERGGELFF. As DNA, the CDR3 is TGCGCCAGCAGTGTAAAGCGGGAGAGGGGCGGGGAGCTGTTTTTT.

In its sample, this clone was seen a few times. The chain employs TRBV7-2 and TRBJ1-1; tentative D call: TRBD1 (5 bases). Germline CDR1 is SGHTA and CDR2 is FQGNSA. The CDR3 length is 13 residues. V lost 6 bases and J lost 4, with 12 bases in between. CDR3 protein: CASRLTTVTEAFF. For the CDR3, the DNA is TGTGCCAGCAGACTTACGACAGTCACTGAAGCTTTCTTT.

The chain is built from TRBV4-1 and TRBJ1-5; TRBD1 matches at 10 bases. The CDR3 spans 16 residues. J lost 2 bases, V lost 0 bases, and 1 base had no gene match. Germline V gives CDR1 MGHRA, CDR2 YSYEKL. The CDR3 protein is CASSQEGTGGNQPQHF. Here the CDR3 DNA reads TGCGCCAGCAGCCAAGAAGGGACAGGGGGCAATCAGCCCCAGCATTTT.

The V call is TRBV5-1, the J call TRBJ1-1; the match to TRBD1 covers 7 bases. CDR3 length equals 14 residues. Germline V gene lookup returns CDR1 SGHRS and CDR2 YFSETQ. Trimming removed 4 bases from V and 3 bases from J; junction bases left unmatched: 6. The DNA of the CDR3 is TGCGCCAGCAGCCGTGATACAGGGGACACTGAAGCTTTCTTT. Translating it yields CASSRDTGDTEAFF.

This chain joins TRBV10-2 and TRBJ1-5; D gene uncertain. Trimming pared 6 bases from V and 5 bases from J, leaving 14 bases between. This CDR3 is built from 14 residues. The germline V gene has CDR1 WSHSY and CDR2 SAAADI. The CDR3, as DNA: TGCGCCAGCAGCCTTCGGGCTGTCTATCAGCCCCAGCATTTT. Translated, it gives CASSLRAVYQPQHF.

The chain is built from TRBV28 and TRBJ1-5; no firm D call. The germline gives CDR1 MDHEN, CDR2 SYDVKM. This CDR3 has 12 amino acids. Trimming took off 6 bases at V and 7 bases at J, with 10 bases between the two ends. The CDR3 reads CASSLQGQPQHF. Written as DNA, the CDR3 is TGTGCCAGCAGCCTACAAGGGCAGCCCCAGCATTTT. Combining the CDR3 with reference TRBV28 and TRBJ1-5 gives the whole variable domain DVKVTQSSRYLVKRTGEKVFLECVQDMDHENMFWYRQDPGLGLRLIYFSYDVKMKEKGDIPEGYSVSREKKERFSLILESASTNQTSMYLCASSLQGQPQHFGDGTRLSIL.

Only one count was recorded for this clone. J is TRBJ1-2 and V is TRBV5-1; 7 bases fit TRBD1. The CDR3 has 14 amino acids. With V trimmed by 0 bases and J by 5 bases, 4 bases remained unmatched. Germline V CDR1 and CDR2: SGHRS, YFSETQ. The CDR3, as DNA: TGCGCCAGCAGCTTGGGGGACAGACTGTATGGCTACACCTTC. Residues: CASSLGDRLYGYTF.